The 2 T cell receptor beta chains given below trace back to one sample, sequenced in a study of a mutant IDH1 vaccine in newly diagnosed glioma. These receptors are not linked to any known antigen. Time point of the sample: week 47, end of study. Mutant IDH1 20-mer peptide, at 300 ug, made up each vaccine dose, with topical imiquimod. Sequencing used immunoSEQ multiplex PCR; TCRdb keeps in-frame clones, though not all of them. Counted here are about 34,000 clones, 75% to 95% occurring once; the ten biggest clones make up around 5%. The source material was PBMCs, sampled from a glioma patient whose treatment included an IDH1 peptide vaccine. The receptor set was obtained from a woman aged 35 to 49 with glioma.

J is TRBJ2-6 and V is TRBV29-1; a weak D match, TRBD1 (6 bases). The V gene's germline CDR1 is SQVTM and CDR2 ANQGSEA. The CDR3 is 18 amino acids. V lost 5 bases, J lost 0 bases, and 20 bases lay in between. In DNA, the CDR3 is TGCAGCGTTTTGTACCCAGGGGCTACCGACTCTGGGGCCAACGTCCTGACTTTC. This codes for CSVLYPGATDSGANVLTF.

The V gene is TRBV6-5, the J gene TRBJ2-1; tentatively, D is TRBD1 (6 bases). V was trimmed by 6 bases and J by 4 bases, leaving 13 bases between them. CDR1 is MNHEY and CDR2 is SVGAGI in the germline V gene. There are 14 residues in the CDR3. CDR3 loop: CASSDGDTYNEQFF. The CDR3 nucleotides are TGTGCCAGCAGCGATGGGGACACTTACAATGAGCAGTTCTTC.